The 2 T cell receptor beta chains reported below all come from one sample, sequenced in a study of T-cell memory formation after mild COVID-19. TCRdb used MiXCR to reprocess the 5' RACE reads, holding one entry per CDR3 protein. Among 80,000 to 90,000 distinct CDR3 sequences listed, about 23% were seen once. The sample taken for sequencing was PBMCs or a T cell subset sorted from them (not recorded which). These receptors were obtained from a man younger than 35 who had mild COVID-19 (a few samples of this study predate the infection). Cell type and time point are not known.

V is TRBV6-6 and J is TRBJ2-7, with TRBD2 as a possible D gene (5 bases). The V gene's germline CDR1 is MNHNY and CDR2 SVGAGI (reference sequence). V was clipped by 10 bases and J by 5 bases, with 12 bases between them. The length of the CDR3 is 11 residues. The CDR3 protein is CATSGLHEQYF. CDR3 DNA: TGTGCCACTTCGGGGTTGCACGAGCAGTACTTC.

This chain joins TRBV10-3 and TRBJ1-6; tentatively, D is TRBD1 (5 bases). This CDR3 comprises 15 residues. Germline CDR1 and CDR2: ENHRY and SYGVKD. Trimming pared 5 bases from V and 7 bases from J, leaving 15 bases between. The CDR3 nucleotides are TGTGCCATCAGTACCTCATCGGGGGAAAATTCACCCCTCCACTTT. Residues: CAISTSSGENSPLHF.